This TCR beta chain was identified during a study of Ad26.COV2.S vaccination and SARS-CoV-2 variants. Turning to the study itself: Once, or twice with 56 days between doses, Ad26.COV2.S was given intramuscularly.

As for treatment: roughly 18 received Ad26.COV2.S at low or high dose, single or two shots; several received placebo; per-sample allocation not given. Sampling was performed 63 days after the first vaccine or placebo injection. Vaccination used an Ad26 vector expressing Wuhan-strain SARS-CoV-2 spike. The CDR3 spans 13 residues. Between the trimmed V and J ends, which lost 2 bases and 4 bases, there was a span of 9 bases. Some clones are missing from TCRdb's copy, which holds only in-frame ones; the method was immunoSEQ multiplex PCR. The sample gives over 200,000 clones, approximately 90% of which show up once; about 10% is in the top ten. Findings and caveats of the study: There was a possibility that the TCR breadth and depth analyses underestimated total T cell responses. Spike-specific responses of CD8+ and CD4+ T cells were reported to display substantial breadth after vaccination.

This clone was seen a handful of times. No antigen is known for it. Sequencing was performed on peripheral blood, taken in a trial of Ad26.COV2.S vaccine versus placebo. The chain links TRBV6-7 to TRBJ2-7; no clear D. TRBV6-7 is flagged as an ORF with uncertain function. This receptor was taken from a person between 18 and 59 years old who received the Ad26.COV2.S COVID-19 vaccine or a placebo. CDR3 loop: CASSYPDKYEQYF. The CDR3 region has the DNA TGTGCCAGCAGTTACCCTGACAAATACGAGCAGTACTTC.